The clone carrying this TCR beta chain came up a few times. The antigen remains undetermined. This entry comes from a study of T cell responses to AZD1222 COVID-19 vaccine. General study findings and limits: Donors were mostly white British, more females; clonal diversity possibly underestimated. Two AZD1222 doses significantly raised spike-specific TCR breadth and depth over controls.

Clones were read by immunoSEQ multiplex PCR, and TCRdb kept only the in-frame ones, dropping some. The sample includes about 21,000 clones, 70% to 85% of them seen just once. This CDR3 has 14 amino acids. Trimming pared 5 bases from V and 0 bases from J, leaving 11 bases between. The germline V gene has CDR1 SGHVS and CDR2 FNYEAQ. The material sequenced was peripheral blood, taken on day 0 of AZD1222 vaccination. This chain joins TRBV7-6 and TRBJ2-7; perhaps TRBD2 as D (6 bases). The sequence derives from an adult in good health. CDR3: CASSPGGSSYEQYF. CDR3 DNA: TGTGCCAGCAGCCCCGGGGGAAGCTCCTACGAGCAGTACTTC.